The 2 T cell receptor beta chains in this list originate from one sample, sequenced in a study of identical twins. TCRdb independently ran MiXCR on the 5' RACE reads; one entry per CDR3 protein. The sample has about 220,000 distinct CDR3 sequences; 7.5% are singletons. This sample was also put to use in a study of yellow fever vaccine responses in identical twins.

Sequenced: memory (CD45RO+) T cells sorted from blood. The receptors stem from a woman aged 18-35 years in good health.

A few counts support this clonotype. The rearrangement links TRBV18 to TRBJ2-1; possibly TRBD1 for D (5 bases). The V and J ends lost 0 bases and 3 bases respectively, with 15 bases between them. The CDR3 runs 17 residues. Germline CDR1 and CDR2: KGHSH and LQKENI. CDR3 in amino acids: CASSPPSSGLVYNEQFF. The DNA of the CDR3 is TGTGCCAGCTCACCACCAAGTTCAGGGCTCGTCTACAATGAGCAGTTCTTC.

The J gene is TRBJ2-1, the V gene TRBV5-1, with 10 bases that match TRBD2. Germline V gene lookup returns CDR1 SGHRS and CDR2 YFSETQ. This CDR3 is 15 amino acids long. The ends lost 4 bases at V and 6 bases at J; junction bases unmatched: 7. The CDR3 bases are TGCGCCAGCAGCCCTCTAGCGGGGGCTACCAATGAGCAGTTCTTC. It is translated as CASSPLAGATNEQFF.